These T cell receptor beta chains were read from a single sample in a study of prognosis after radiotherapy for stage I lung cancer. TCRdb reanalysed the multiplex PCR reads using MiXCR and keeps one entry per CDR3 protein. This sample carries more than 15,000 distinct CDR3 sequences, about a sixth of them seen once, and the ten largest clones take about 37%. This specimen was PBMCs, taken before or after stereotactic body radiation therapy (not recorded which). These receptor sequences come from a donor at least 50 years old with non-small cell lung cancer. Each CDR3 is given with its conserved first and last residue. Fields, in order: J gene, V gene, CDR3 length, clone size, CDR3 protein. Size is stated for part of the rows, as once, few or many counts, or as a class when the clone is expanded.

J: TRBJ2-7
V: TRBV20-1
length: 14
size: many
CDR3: CSARGQRGTYEQYF

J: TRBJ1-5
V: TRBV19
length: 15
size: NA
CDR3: CASSIRGASNQPQHF

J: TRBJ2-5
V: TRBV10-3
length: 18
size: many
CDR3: CATRPTSYSGGNQETQYF

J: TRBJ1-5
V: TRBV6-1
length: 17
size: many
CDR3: CASRQRGSTGSNQPQHF

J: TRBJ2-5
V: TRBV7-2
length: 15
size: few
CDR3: CASSRDWRGPETQYF

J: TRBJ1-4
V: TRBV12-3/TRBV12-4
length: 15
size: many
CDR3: CASSPGQGANEKLFF

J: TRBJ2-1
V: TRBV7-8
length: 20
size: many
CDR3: CASSYSGGLAGPSSYNEQFF

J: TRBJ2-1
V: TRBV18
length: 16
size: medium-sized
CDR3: CASSPALGPQYNEQFF

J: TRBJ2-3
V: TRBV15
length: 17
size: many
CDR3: CATSRVSGGGSTDTQYF

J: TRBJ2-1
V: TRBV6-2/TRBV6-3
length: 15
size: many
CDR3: CASSSPGLAYNEQFF

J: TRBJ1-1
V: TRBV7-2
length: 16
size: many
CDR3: CASSLGTGVADTEAFF

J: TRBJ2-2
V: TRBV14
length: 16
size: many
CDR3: CASSQRKPAFDGELFF

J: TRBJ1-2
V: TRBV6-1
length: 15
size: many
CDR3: CASSGTELSNYGYTF

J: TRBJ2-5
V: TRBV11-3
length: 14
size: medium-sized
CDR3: CASSLLTSQETQYF

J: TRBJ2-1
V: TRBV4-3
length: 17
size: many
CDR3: CASSQGFGTSGYNEQFF

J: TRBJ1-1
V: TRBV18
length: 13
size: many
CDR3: CASSPLGFTEAFF

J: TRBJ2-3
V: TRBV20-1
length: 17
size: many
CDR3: CSARGGLAGVSTDTQYF

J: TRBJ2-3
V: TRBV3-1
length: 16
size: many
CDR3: CASSQDLRASTDTQYF

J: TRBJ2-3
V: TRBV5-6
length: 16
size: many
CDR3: CASSLDPGGSTDTQYF

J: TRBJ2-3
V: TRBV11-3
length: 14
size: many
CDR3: CASSLAGAIDTQYF

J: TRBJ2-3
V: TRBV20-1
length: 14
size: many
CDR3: CSASGQGARDTQYF

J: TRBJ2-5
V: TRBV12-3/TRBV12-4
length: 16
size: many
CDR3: CASSLKGGASQETQYF

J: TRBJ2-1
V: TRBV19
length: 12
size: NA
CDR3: CASTEASNEQFF

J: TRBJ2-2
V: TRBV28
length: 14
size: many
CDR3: CASSPSGRRGELFF

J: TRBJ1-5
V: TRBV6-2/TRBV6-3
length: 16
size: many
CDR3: CASSYWQNRDNQPQHF

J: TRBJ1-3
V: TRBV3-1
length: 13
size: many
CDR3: CASSRGQGNTIYF

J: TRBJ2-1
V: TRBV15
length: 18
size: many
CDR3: CATSRDLQTSGRFNEQFF

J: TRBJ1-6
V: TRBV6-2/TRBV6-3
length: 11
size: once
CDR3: CGSGVNSPLHF

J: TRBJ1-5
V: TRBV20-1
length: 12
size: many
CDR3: CSASEGKQPQHF

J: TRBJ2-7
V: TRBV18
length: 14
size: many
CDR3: CASSHSVGGHEQYF

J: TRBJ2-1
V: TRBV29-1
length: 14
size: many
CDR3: CSVKRAGGSNEQFF

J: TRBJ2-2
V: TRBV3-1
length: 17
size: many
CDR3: CASSQDAGVRGTGELFF

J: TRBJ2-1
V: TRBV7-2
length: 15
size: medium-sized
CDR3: CASSRGGGSSNEQFF

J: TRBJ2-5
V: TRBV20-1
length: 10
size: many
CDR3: CSASQETQYF

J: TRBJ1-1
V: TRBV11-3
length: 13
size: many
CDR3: CASSLNRNTEAFF

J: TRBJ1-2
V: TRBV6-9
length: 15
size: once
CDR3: CASSSIRGGIHGYTF

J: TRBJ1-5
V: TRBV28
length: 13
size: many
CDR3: CASSTGWGQPQHF

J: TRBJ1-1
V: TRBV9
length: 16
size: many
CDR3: CASSARSGTGDTEAFF

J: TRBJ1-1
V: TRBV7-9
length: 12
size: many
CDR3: CASRTGNTEAFF

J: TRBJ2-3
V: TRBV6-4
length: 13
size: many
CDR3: CASSSGRADTQYF

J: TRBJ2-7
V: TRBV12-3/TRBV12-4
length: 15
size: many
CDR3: CASSIGLAGVREQYF

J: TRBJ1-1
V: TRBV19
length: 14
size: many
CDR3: CASSITDVNTEAFF

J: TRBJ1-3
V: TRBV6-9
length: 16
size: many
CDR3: CASSYGGSSSGNTIYF

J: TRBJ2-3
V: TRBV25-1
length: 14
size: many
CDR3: CASSGGQGTDTQYF

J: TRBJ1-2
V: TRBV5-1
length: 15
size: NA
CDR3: CASSLQQGDSYGYTF